Listed below are T cell receptor beta chains from one sample, sequenced in a study of metastatic and nonmetastatic thyroid tumors. With MiXCR, TCRdb reprocessed the PCR reads. The data hold 22,000 or so clones, with about 14% observed a single time. Material for sequencing was blood. All receptors come from a female donor with papillary thyroid cancer or a benign thyroid nodule (not recorded which). Some clones in this sample may be carry-over from other donors' samples. CDR3s leave out the opening cysteine and the closing phenylalanine or tryptophan.

>TRBV20-1|TRBJ1-6
SARDLTGSSYNSPLH
>TRBV19|TRBJ1-2
ASSIISGRNYGYT
>TRBV11-2|TRBJ2-3
ASSLIWTTDTQY
>TRBV6-2/TRBV6-3|TRBJ2-1
ASRGLSSYNEQF
>TRBV6-2/TRBV6-3|TRBJ2-2
ASSYRILAGVTGELF
>TRBV20-1|TRBJ2-1
SARVVLGYNEQF
>TRBV20-1|TRBJ2-1
SATGDSSDNEQF
>TRBV15|TRBJ2-2
ATSRTSGNTGELF
>TRBV6-2/TRBV6-3|TRBJ2-7
PSSPQENWDQY
>TRBV28|TRBJ2-1
ASQTGGPVNEQF
>TRBV19|TRBJ2-3
ASSADREDTQY
>TRBV12-3/TRBV12-4|TRBJ2-2
ASSWGQGTGELF
>TRBV18|TRBJ2-1
ASSPPLGMNEQF
>TRBV5-1|TRBJ2-7
ASSADRGFQY
>TRBV28|TRBJ2-5
ASSRTGLLETQY
>TRBV12-3/TRBV12-4|TRBJ1-2
ASSWDRSYGYT
>TRBV10-1|TRBJ1-1
ASSARPGTGQEAF
>TRBV9|TRBJ2-3
ASSAISGRTGDTQY
>TRBV15|TRBJ2-3
ATSRDHGTQY
>TRBV4-3|TRBJ2-7
ASSPRASGIYEQY
>TRBV20-1|TRBJ2-1
SARGPGLDYNEQF
>TRBV11-1|TRBJ2-1
ASSFGTNSYNEQF
>TRBV30|TRBJ1-4
AWSQGAGEKLF
>TRBV27|TRBJ2-7
ASSLTPTSGTYEQY
>TRBV11-3|TRBJ2-7
ASSPLGAVEQY
>TRBV6-1|TRBJ2-7
ASSPQGQSYEQY